These 7 T cell receptor beta chains were all obtained from the same sample, sequenced in a study of T-cell reconstitution after alpha-beta-depleted transplantation in children. Preparation of the TCRbeta library used unique molecular identifiers. TCRdb analysed the PCR reads with MiXCR anew, one entry per CDR3 protein. The table lists 610,000 or so distinct CDR3 sequences, roughly 27% of them singletons, with approximately 33% in the top ten. Sequencing was performed on PBMCs, taken before TCRalphabeta/CD19-depleted stem cell transplant. These receptors were obtained from a boy in the first two years of life with Wiskott-Aldrich syndrome, due to receive a stem cell transplant.

Only a few counts were recorded for this clonotype. The chain is built from TRBV5-1 and TRBJ2-7; 8 nucleotides align to TRBD2. Per germline, CDR1 SGHRS and CDR2 YFSETQ. V lost 0 bases, J lost 6 bases, and 11 bases stayed unmatched. CDR3 length: 16 residues. CDR3 DNA: TGCGCCAGCAGCTTGGCCGGCGCGGGAGGTTATAGCGAGCAGTACTTC. Translation gives CASSLAGAGGYSEQYF.

The CDR3 DNA reads as TGTGCCAGCAGCCCGCGTCCGAAGTCCCCAAATACACTATATTTT. Its translation: CASSPRPKSPNTLYF. This chain uses TRBV7-2 with TRBJ2-3; D unresolved. The germline V gene has CDR1 SGHTA and CDR2 FQGNSA. V lost 5 bases and J 15 bases, leaving 27 bases between the germline ends. The CDR3 covers 15 residues.

The chain is built from TRBV20-1 and TRBJ2-1; TRBD2 agrees at 9 bases. This CDR3 spans 15 amino acids. CDR1 is DFQATT and CDR2 is SNEGSKA in the germline V gene (reference sequence). The J segment lost 8 bases and the V segment lost 5 bases, leaving 13 bases of the junction unmatched. The CDR3 bases are TGCAGTGCTTCTAACTTGCGGGAGGGTTTTGATGAGCAGTTCTTC. It is translated as CSASNLREGFDEQFF.

This chain's CDR3 is CSVVVGGTDTQYF. CDR3 DNA sequence: TGCAGCGTTGTTGTGGGAGGCACAGATACGCAGTATTTT. This chain connects TRBV29-1 to TRBJ2-3; D is possibly TRBD2 (5 bases). The V and J ends lost 4 bases and 1 base respectively, with 9 bases between them. The germline CDR1 and CDR2 sequences are SQVTM and ANQGSEA. The CDR3 extends over 13 amino acids.

This clonotype was counted a few times. The chain employs TRBV7-8 and TRBJ2-3, with no clear D. CDR1 SGHVS and CDR2 FQNEAQ come from the germline V gene. The CDR3 length is 16 residues. V was shortened by 5 bases and J by 0 bases, with 15 bases between the two germline ends. The CDR3: CASSAWARSSTDTQYF. The CDR3 bases are TGTGCCAGCAGCGCCTGGGCACGCTCTAGCACAGATACGCAGTATTTT.

The gene calls are TRBV5-1 and TRBJ2-1; D might be TRBD1 (6 bases). This CDR3 contains 15 residues. Trimming stripped 4 bases from V and 4 bases from J, with 15 bases between. The germline CDR1 and CDR2 sequences are SGHRS and YFSETQ. The CDR3 coding sequence is TGCGCCAGCAGCCTGGGACACCTGGGGTACAATGAGCAGTTCTTC. Protein: CASSLGHLGYNEQFF. Combining the CDR3 with reference TRBV5-1 and TRBJ2-1 gives the whole variable domain KAGVTQTPRYLIKTRGQQVTLSCSPISGHRSVSWYQQTPGQGLQFLFEYFSETQRNKGNFPGRFSGRQFSNSRSEMNVSTLELGDSALYLCASSLGHLGYNEQFFGPGTRLTVL.

This clonotype appeared a few times. This rearrangement joins TRBV27 to TRBJ2-1, with 7 bases fitting TRBD2. V lost 3 bases and J lost 4; bases outside the gene matches: 9. CDR1 and CDR2 from the germline V gene are MNHEY and SMNVEV (reference sequence). The CDR3 has 16 amino acids. CDR3 sequence (DNA): TGTGCCAGCAGTTTCCCTCCAGCGGGACCTTACAATGAGCAGTTCTTC. This codes for CASSFPPAGPYNEQFF.